One and the same sample provided the 21 T cell receptor beta chains below, sequenced in a study of cytomegalovirus exposure and HLA in healthy donors. In the PCR, 60 Vbeta and 13 Jbeta primers were used. Sequencing was performed with immunoSEQ multiplex PCR; in TCRdb, only in-frame clones are kept and a portion is missing. The sample data list approximately 80,000 clones. The sample taken for sequencing was PBMCs. These receptors all come from a woman aged 25 to 39 in good health and CMV-seronegative.

The rearrangement links TRBV6-1 to TRBJ2-1; 9 nucleotides agree with TRBD1. The germline gives CDR1 MNHNS, CDR2 SASEGT. This CDR3 has 15 residues. Trimming cost V 4 bases and J 7 bases; bases outside gene matches: 8. CDR3 DNA sequence: TGTGCCAGCAGTGTAGGGACAGGGCGTTTAAATGAGCAGTTCTTC. Translating gives CASSVGTGRLNEQFF.

The chain recombines TRBV10-3 with TRBJ2-7; perhaps TRBD1 as D (6 bases). The CDR3 consists of 14 residues. CDR1 ENHRY and CDR2 SYGVKD come from the germline V gene. The V gene lost 6 bases and the J gene lost 5 bases, with 17 bases spanning the gap. CDR3 residues: CAISATGQYDEQYF. The CDR3 nucleotides are TGTGCCATCAGCGCAACTGGACAGTACGACGAGCAGTACTTC.

This chain joins TRBV6-5 and TRBJ2-5, with 8 bases identical to TRBD1. Germline V gene data show CDR1 as MNHEY and CDR2 as SVGAGI. This CDR3 is 14 amino acids long. J was trimmed by 2 bases and V by 8 bases; bases with no gene match: 7. The DNA for the CDR3 is TGTGCCAGCGCGATAAACAGGGGGCAAGAGACCCAGTACTTC. It codes for CASAINRGQETQYF.

The chain couples TRBV4-2 to TRBJ2-2, with TRBD2 as a possible D gene (5 bases). Germline V gene data show CDR1 as LGHNA and CDR2 as YNFKEQ. The CDR3 has 14 amino acids. The V and J ends lost 3 bases and 6 bases respectively, with 11 bases between them. This CDR3 is CASSQGSEAGELFF. The CDR3 region has the DNA TGTGCCAGCAGCCAGGGTTCGGAGGCCGGGGAGCTGTTTTTT.

The CDR3 region has the DNA TGTGCCACCAGCAGAGATCTACGCCTACTCAATGAGCAGTTCTTC. Residues: CATSRDLRLLNEQFF. V usage is TRBV15 and J usage is TRBJ2-1; D remains ambiguous. Germline loops: CDR1 LNHNV, CDR2 YYDKDF (reference sequence). Trimming stripped 0 bases from V and 6 bases from J, with 12 bases between. The CDR3 consists of 15 residues.

The chain joins TRBV6-5 to TRBJ2-7; 9 positions agree with TRBD2. This CDR3 contains 16 residues. Per germline, CDR1 MNHEY and CDR2 SVGAGI. J gave up 5 bases and V 4 bases, and 12 bases lay outside the gene matches. The CDR3 loop is CASSSRHAGGPDEQYF. For the CDR3, the DNA is TGTGCCAGCAGTTCGCGTCATGCGGGAGGGCCTGACGAGCAGTACTTC.

The chain uses TRBV7-6 and TRBJ2-2, with 12 bases that match TRBD2. The CDR3 spans 17 residues. The germline V gene has CDR1 SGHVS and CDR2 FNYEAQ. Unmatched junction bases numbered 0, after V lost 1 base and J lost 0 bases. The CDR3 region has the DNA TGTGCCAGCAGCTTAGGGACTAGCGGGGCGAACACCGGGGAGCTGTTTTTT. Protein product: CASSLGTSGANTGELFF.

A word on this clone: One junction end does not reproduce the germline sequence, and a read error may be involved. V gene TRBV29-1 combines with J gene TRBJ1-1; D uncertain. The germline CDR1 and CDR2 sequences are SQVTM and ANQGSEA. The CDR3 is made up of 10 amino acids. CDR3 in amino acids: CRVVGEQSIF. CDR3 sequence (DNA): TGCAGAGTTGTAGGAGAGCAGAGCATCTTT. Using reference TRBV29-1 and TRBJ1-1 for the parts outside the CDR3, the full variable domain is SAVISQKPSRDICQRGTSLTIQCQVDSQVTMMFWYRQQPGQSLTLIATANQGSEATYESGFVIDKFPISRPNLTFSTLTVSNMSPEDSSIYLCRVVGEQSIFGQGTRLTVV.

The V gene is TRBV7-8, the J gene TRBJ1-1; 8 bases are shared with TRBD1. Germline lookup yields CDR1 SGHVS and CDR2 FQNEAQ. Trimming at V came to 1 base and at J to 7 bases, leaving 5 bases not matched to a gene. This CDR3 has 14 residues. The CDR3 DNA reads TGTGCCAGCAGCTTAGTGGCAGGGGGCCATGAAGCTTTCTTT. This codes for CASSLVAGGHEAFF.

The CDR3 DNA reads TGTGCCAGCAGTGAAAAAAGAACGGTTCAGCCCCAGCATTTT. Translated: CASSEKRTVQPQHF. The V and J genes are TRBV6-1 and TRBJ1-5; D unresolved. Per germline, CDR1 MNHNS and CDR2 SASEGT. Trimming took off 2 bases at V and 6 bases at J, with 11 bases between the two ends. CDR3 length equals 14 residues.

The chain joins TRBV11-2 to TRBJ2-1; D unclear. The ends were cut back, 3 bases at V and 9 bases at J, with 12 bases in the middle. Germline values: CDR1 SGHAT, CDR2 FQNNGV. The CDR3 sequence is 13 residues long. The CDR3 loop is CASSFESHGEQFF. In nucleotides, the CDR3 is TGTGCCAGCAGCTTTGAGTCCCACGGTGAGCAGTTCTTC.

V is TRBV6-1 and J is TRBJ1-1; D uncertain. The ends were cut back, 11 bases at V and 5 bases at J, with 15 bases in the middle. The germline gives CDR1 MNHNS, CDR2 SASEGT. CDR3 size: 12 residues. CDR3 DNA: TGTGCCGGTGGGCGGTCGGGGACTGAAGCTTTCTTT. Amino acid sequence: CAGGRSGTEAFF.

The chain joins TRBV7-9 to TRBJ1-1; 8 nucleotides line up with TRBD1. This CDR3 has 15 residues. Germline V gene data show CDR1 as SEHNR and CDR2 as FQNEAQ (reference sequence). V lost 3 bases and J lost 4; bases outside the gene matches: 7. CDR3 loop: CASSFPQGASTEAFF. In DNA form, the CDR3 reads TGTGCCAGCAGCTTTCCCCAGGGGGCGAGCACTGAAGCTTTCTTT.

The CDR3 spells CASSLDLETKLDEQFF. In nucleotides, the CDR3 is TGTGCCAGCAGCTTAGATCTCGAGACTAAGTTAGATGAGCAGTTCTTC. The chain recombines TRBV11-2 with TRBJ2-1, with a tentative D call TRBD2 (5 bases). Trimming stripped 0 bases from V and 8 bases from J, with 17 bases between. The CDR3 extends over 16 amino acids. Germline V gene sequence: CDR1 SGHAT, CDR2 FQNNGV.

The chain joins TRBV6-5 to TRBJ1-2; 10 nucleotides match TRBD1. The V gene end was trimmed by 6 bases and the J gene end by 5 bases; junction bases not matched to a gene: 6. Germline V gene lookup returns CDR1 MNHEY and CDR2 SVGAGI. CDR3 length: 14 amino acids. The CDR3 region is CASSNRQGAYGYTF. The CDR3 DNA sequence: TGTGCCAGCAGCAACAGACAGGGGGCTTATGGCTACACCTTC.

The chain uses TRBV27 and TRBJ1-1; 10 nucleotides line up with TRBD1. Unmatched junction bases numbered 9, after V lost 4 bases and J lost 1 base. Germline-derived CDR1 and CDR2 are MNHEY and SMNVEV (reference sequence). The CDR3 contains 17 residues. Here the CDR3 reads CASSSTGGLTPNTEAFF. Written as DNA, the CDR3 is TGTGCCAGCAGTTCGACAGGGGGCCTGACCCCGAACACTGAAGCTTTCTTT.

The chain has TRBV5-1 and TRBJ2-1; D possibly corresponds to TRBD2 (6 bases). Trimming removed 3 bases from V and 1 base from J, with 14 bases in between. Germline-derived CDR1 and CDR2 are SGHRS and YFSETQ. The CDR3 has 16 amino acids. CDR3 loop: CASSWGDLPSYNEQFF. As DNA, the CDR3 is TGCGCCAGCAGCTGGGGGGACCTCCCATCCTACAATGAGCAGTTCTTC.

J is TRBJ2-2 and V is TRBV18, with a tentative D call TRBD2 (6 bases). CDR1 KGHSH and CDR2 LQKENI come from the germline V gene. The V end was cut by 3 bases, the J end by 6 bases, with 11 bases between. The length of the CDR3 is 14 residues. The CDR3: CASSPDGGAGELFF. CDR3 in DNA: TGTGCCAGCTCACCGGACGGAGGGGCCGGGGAGCTGTTTTTT.

J is TRBJ2-5 and V is TRBV4-1; weak D call: TRBD2 (5 bases). The germline gives CDR1 MGHRA, CDR2 YSYEKL. Trimming cost V 1 base and J 5 bases, with 11 bases left between them. The CDR3 contains 14 residues. The CDR3 DNA is TGCGCCAGCAGCCAAGTTGGAGGTGAGGAGACCCAGTACTTC. Its translation: CASSQVGGEETQYF.

The chain links TRBV19 to TRBJ1-5; 10 nucleotides align to TRBD1. The CDR3 has 15 residues. V dropped 6 bases and J dropped 2; count of bases not matched to a gene: 4. Germline V gene sequence: CDR1 LNHDA, CDR2 SQIVND (reference sequence). CDR3 in DNA: TGTGCCAGTAGGAGACAGGGGGCAGGCAATCAGCCCCAGCATTTT. It is translated as CASRRQGAGNQPQHF.

This sequence joins TRBV19 and TRBJ2-3; the match to TRBD1 covers 7 bases. The CDR3 covers 12 residues. Germline-derived CDR1 and CDR2 are LNHDA and SQIVND (reference sequence). V was clipped by 8 bases and J by 4 bases; unmatched bases: 3. The CDR3, as DNA: TGTGCCAGTCGACAGGGATCAGATACGCAGTATTTT. Its translation is CASRQGSDTQYF.